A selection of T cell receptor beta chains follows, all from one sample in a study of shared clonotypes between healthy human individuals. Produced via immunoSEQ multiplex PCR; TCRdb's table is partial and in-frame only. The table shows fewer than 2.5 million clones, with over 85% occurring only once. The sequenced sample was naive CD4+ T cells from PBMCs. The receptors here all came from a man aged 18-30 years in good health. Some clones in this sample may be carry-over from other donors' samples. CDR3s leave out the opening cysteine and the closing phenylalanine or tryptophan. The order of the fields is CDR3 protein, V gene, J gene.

cdr3_aa: ASSASISGSLDTQY; v_call: TRBV9; j_call: TRBJ2-3
cdr3_aa: ASSLVRSPGELF; v_call: TRBV11-2; j_call: TRBJ2-2
cdr3_aa: ASSQDAQINEKLF; v_call: TRBV14; j_call: TRBJ1-4
cdr3_aa: ASGLVQGANLGNTEAF; v_call: TRBV12-5; j_call: TRBJ1-1
cdr3_aa: ASIWGTTSYNEQF; v_call: TRBV2; j_call: TRBJ2-1
cdr3_aa: ASSKQVARETQY; v_call: TRBV6-5; j_call: TRBJ2-5
cdr3_aa: ASSEEQGASRETQY; v_call: TRBV6-1; j_call: TRBJ2-5
cdr3_aa: ASSPAGNEQF; v_call: TRBV2; j_call: TRBJ2-1
cdr3_aa: ASSLSGRHTEAF; v_call: TRBV28; j_call: TRBJ1-1
cdr3_aa: ASSLQGAAEAF; v_call: TRBV5-6; j_call: TRBJ1-1
cdr3_aa: AIETRDRVEQLANYGYT; v_call: TRBV9; j_call: TRBJ1-2
cdr3_aa: ASSEAYRPNTGELF; v_call: TRBV6-1; j_call: TRBJ2-2
cdr3_aa: ASRTWGIGEKLF; v_call: TRBV28; j_call: TRBJ1-4
cdr3_aa: ASRGTLSSYEQY; v_call: TRBV28; j_call: TRBJ2-7
cdr3_aa: ASSFVNEQF; v_call: TRBV5-6; j_call: TRBJ2-1
cdr3_aa: ASSEGEDQPQH; v_call: TRBV2; j_call: TRBJ1-5
cdr3_aa: ASGGGTTQY; v_call: TRBV6-1; j_call: TRBJ2-7
cdr3_aa: ASYRGSGNTIY; v_call: TRBV2; j_call: TRBJ1-3
cdr3_aa: ASIQGVGTEAF; v_call: TRBV6-6; j_call: TRBJ1-1
cdr3_aa: ASSQDRVYEQY; v_call: TRBV7-2; j_call: TRBJ2-7
cdr3_aa: ASSGQWTSGNTIY; v_call: TRBV9; j_call: TRBJ1-3
cdr3_aa: ASSQLDYGYT; v_call: TRBV18; j_call: TRBJ1-2
cdr3_aa: ATSEGRESRGTDTQY; v_call: TRBV15; j_call: TRBJ2-3
cdr3_aa: AIRGEGRTSTDTQY; v_call: TRBV10-3; j_call: TRBJ2-3